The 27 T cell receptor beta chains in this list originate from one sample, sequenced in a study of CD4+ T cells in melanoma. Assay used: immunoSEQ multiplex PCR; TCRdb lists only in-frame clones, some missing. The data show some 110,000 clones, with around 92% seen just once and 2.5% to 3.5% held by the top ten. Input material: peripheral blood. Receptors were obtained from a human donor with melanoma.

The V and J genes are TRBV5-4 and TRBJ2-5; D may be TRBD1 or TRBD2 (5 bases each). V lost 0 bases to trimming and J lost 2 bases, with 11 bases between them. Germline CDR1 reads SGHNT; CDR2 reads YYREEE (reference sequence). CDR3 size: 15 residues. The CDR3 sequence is CASSLVGRLQETQYF. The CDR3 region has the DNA TGTGCCAGCAGCTTGGTGGGACGCTTACAAGAGACCCAGTACTTC.

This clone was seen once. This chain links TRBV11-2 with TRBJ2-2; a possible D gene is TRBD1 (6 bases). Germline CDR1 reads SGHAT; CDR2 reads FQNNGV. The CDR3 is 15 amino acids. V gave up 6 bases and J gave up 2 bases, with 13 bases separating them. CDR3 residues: CASRLTGSNTGELFF. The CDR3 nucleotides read TGTGCCAGCAGGTTGACAGGTAGTAACACCGGGGAGCTGTTTTTT.

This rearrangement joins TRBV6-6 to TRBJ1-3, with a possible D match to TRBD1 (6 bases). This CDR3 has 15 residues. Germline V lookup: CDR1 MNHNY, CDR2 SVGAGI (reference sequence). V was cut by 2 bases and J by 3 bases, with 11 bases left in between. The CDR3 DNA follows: TGTGCCAGCAGTTACGAGAGGGGGAATGGAAACACCATATATTTT. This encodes CASSYERGNGNTIYF.

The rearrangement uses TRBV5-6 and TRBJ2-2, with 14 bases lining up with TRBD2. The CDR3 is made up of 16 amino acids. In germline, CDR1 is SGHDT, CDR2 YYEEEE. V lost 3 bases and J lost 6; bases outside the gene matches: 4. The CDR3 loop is CASSSGLAGDSGELFF. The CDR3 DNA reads TGTGCCAGCAGCTCGGGACTAGCGGGAGATTCCGGGGAGCTGTTTTTT.

Written as DNA, the CDR3 is TGTGCCAGCAGGCCCAGCAATTCACCCCTCCACTTT. Its translation: CASRPSNSPLHF. The V and J genes are TRBV28 and TRBJ1-6; D is ambiguous. The germline CDR1 and CDR2 sequences are MDHEN and SYDVKM. The CDR3 spans 12 residues. V dropped 6 bases and J dropped 7 bases, with 7 bases sitting between them.

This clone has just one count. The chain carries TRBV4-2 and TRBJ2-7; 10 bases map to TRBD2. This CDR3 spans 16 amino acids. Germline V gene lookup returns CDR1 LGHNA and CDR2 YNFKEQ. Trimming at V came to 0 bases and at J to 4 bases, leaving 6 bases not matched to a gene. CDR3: CASSQEASGRGYEQYF. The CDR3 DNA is TGTGCCAGCAGCCAAGAGGCCAGCGGGAGGGGTTACGAGCAGTACTTC.

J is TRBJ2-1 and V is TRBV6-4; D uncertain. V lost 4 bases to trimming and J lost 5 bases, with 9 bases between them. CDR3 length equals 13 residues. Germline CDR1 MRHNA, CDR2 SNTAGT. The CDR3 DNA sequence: TGTGCCAGCAGTGGCCAGCTAGACAATGAGCAGTTCTTC. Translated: CASSGQLDNEQFF.

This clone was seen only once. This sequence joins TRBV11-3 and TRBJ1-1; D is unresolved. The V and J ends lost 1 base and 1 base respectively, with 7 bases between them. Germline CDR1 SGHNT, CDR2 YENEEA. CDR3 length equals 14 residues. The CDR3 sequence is CASSLGGGNTEAFF. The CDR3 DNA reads TGTGCCAGCAGCTTAGGAGGTGGGAACACTGAAGCTTTCTTT. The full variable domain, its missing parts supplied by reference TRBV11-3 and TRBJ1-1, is EAGVVQSPRYKIIEKKQPVAFWCNPISGHNTLYWYLQNLGQGPELLIRYENEEAVDDSQLPKDRFSAERLKGVDSTLKIQPAELGDSAVYLCASSLGGGNTEAFFGQGTRLTVV.

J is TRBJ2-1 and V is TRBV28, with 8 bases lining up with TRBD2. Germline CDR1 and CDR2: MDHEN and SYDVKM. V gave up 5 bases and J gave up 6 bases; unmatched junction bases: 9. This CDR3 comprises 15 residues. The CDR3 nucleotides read TGTGCCAGCAGTGATACTAGCGGCATTCGCAATGAGCAGTTCTTC. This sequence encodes CASSDTSGIRNEQFF.

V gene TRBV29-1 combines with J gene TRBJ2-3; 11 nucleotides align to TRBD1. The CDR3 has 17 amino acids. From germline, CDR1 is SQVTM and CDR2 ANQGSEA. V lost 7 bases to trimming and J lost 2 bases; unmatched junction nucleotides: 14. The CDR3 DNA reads TGCAGCGCGGGGTGGGGACAGGGGGAGACACCCACAGATACGCAGTATTTT. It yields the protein CSAGWGQGETPTDTQYF.

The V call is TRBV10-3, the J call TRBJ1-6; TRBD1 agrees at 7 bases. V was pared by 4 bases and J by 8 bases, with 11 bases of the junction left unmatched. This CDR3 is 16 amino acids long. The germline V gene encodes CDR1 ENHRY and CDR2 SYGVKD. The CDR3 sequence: CAISAGLGGTDSPLHF. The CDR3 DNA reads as TGTGCCATCAGTGCAGGTTTAGGGGGCACCGATTCACCCCTCCACTTT.

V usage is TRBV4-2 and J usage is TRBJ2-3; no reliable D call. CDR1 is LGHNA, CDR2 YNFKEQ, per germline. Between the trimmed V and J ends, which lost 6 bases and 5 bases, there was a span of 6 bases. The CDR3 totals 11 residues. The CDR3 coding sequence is TGTGCCAGCAGGCTAGAAGATACGCAGTATTTT. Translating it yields CASRLEDTQYF.

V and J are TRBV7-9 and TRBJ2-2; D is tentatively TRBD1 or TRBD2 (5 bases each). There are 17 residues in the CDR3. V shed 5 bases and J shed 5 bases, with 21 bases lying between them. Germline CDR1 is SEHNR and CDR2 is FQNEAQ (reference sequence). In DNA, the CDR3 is TGTGCCAGCAGCCGCTCATCCGGGACGGGCAGGACCGGGGAGCTGTTTTTT. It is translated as CASSRSSGTGRTGELFF.

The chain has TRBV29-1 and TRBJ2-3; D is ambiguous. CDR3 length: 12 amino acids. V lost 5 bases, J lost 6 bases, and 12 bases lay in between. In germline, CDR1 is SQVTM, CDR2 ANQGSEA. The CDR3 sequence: CSVLGGGDTQYF. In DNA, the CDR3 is TGCAGCGTTCTCGGCGGCGGCGATACGCAGTATTTT.

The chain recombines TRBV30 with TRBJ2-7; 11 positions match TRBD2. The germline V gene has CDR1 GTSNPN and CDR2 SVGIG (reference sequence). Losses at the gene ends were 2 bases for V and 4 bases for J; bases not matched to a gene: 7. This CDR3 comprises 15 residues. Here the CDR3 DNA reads TGTGCCTGGAGTAGAACTAGCGGGGGTGGGTACGAGCAGTACTTC. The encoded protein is CAWSRTSGGGYEQYF. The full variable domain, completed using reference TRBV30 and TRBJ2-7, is SQTIHQWPATLVQPVGSPLSLECTVEGTSNPNLYWYRQAAGRGLQLLFYSVGIGQISSEVPQNLSASRPQDRQFILSSKKLLLSDSGFYLCAWSRTSGGGYEQYFGPGTRLTVT.

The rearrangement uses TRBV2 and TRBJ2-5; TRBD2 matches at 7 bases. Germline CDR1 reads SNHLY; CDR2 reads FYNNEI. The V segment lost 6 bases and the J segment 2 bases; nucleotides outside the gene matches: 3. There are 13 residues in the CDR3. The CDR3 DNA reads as TGTGCCAGCAGCCGGGACTATCAAGAGACCCAGTACTTC. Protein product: CASSRDYQETQYF. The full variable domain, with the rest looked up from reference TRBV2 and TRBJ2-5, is EPEVTQTPSHQVTQMGQEVILRCVPISNHLYFYWYRQILGQKVEFLVSFYNNEISEKSEIFDDQFSVERPDGSNFTLKIRSTKLEDSAMYFCASSRDYQETQYFGPGTRLLVL.

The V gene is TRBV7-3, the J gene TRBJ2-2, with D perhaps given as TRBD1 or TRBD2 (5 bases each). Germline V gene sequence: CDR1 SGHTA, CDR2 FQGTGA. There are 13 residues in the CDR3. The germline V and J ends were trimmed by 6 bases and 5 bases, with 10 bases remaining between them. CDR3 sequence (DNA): TGTGCCAGCAGGTCCTGGGGGACCGGGGAGCTGTTTTTT. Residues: CASRSWGTGELFF.

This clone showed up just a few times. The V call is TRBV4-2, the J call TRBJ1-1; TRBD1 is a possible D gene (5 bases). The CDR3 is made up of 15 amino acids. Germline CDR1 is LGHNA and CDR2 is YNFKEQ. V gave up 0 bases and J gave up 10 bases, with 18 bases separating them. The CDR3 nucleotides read TGTGCCAGCAGCCAAGATTTCAGAGAGTGGGGCCGAGCTTTCTTT. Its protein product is CASSQDFREWGRAFF.

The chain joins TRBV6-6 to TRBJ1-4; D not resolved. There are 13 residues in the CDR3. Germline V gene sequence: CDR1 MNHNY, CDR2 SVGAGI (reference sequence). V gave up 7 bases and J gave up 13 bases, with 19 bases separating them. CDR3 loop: CASTPDPISGLFF. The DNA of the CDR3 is TGTGCCAGCACCCCGGATCCAATAAGTGGACTGTTTTTT.

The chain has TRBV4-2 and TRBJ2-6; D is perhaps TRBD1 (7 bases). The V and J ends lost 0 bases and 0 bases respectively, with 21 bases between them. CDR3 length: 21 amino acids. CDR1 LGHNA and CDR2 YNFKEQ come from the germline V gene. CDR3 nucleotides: TGTGCCAGCAGCCAAGATTTCGACGGGTCAGGGGGGTACTCTGGGGCCAACGTCCTGACTTTC. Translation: CASSQDFDGSGGYSGANVLTF.

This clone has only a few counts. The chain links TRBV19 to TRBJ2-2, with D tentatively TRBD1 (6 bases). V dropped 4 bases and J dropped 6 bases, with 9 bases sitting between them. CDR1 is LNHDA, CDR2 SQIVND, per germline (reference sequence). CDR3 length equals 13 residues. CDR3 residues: CASSRGQAGELFF. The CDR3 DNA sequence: TGTGCCAGTAGTAGGGGGCAGGCCGGGGAGCTGTTTTTT.

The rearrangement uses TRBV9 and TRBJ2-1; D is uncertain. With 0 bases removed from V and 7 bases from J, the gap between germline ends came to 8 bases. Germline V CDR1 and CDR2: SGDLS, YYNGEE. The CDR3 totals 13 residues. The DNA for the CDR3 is TGTGCCAGCAGCGTAGACAGAAGTAATGAGCAGTTCTTC. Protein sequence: CASSVDRSNEQFF.

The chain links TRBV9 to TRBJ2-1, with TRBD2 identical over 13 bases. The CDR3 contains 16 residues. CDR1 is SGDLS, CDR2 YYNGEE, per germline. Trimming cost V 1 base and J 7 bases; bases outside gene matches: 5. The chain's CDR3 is CASSVWTSGGQNEQFF. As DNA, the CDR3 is TGTGCCAGCAGCGTATGGACTAGCGGGGGTCAAAATGAGCAGTTCTTC. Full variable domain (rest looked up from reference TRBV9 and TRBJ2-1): DSGVTQTPKHLITATGQRVTLRCSPRSGDLSVYWYQQSLDQGLQFLIQYYNGEERAKGNILERFSAQQFPDLHSELNLSSLELGDSALYFCASSVWTSGGQNEQFFGPGTRLTVL.

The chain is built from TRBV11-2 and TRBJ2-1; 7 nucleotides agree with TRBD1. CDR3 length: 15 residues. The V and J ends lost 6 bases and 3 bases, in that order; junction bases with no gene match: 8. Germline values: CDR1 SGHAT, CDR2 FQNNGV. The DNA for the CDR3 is TGTGCCAGCAGACACACGGACAGGTTCTACAATGAGCAGTTCTTC. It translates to CASRHTDRFYNEQFF.

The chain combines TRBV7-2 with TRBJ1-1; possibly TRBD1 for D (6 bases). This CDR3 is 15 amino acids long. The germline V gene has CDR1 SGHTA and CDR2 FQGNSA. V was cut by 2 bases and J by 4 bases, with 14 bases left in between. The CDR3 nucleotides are TGTGCCAGCAGCTTACTTCGGGGGGCTAGCACTGAAGCTTTCTTT. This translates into CASSLLRGASTEAFF.

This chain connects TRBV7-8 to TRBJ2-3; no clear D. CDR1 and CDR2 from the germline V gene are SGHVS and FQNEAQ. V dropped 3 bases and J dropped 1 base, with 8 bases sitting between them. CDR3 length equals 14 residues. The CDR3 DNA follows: TGTGCCAGCAGCTTCAGACTTGGCACAGATACGCAGTATTTT. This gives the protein CASSFRLGTDTQYF.

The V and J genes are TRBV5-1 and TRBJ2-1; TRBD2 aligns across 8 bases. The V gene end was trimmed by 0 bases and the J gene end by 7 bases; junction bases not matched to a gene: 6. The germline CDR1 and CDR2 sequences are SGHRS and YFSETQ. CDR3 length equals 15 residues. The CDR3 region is CASSLVQREMNEQFF. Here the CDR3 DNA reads TGCGCCAGCAGCTTGGTGCAGCGGGAGATGAATGAGCAGTTCTTC.